A selection of T cell receptor beta chains follows, all from one sample in a study of blood T cell repertoires in COVID-19. Sequencing used immunoSEQ multiplex PCR; TCRdb keeps in-frame clones, though not all of them. Here the sample spans roughly 440,000 clones, about 91% being singletons. The sequencing sample was made of peripheral blood. The receptor source for this set is a woman aged 50 to 65 with COVID-19, enrolled during active disease. Each CDR3 is given with its conserved first and last residue. The D gene is left open where the match is weak. Size tells how often a clone was seen (once, few, many) or the class of an expanded clone, and some rows leave it out.

j_call v_call d_call clone_size cdr3_aa cdr3_nt
TRBJ2-3 TRBV7-2 - - CASSPGLADTQYF TGTGCCAGCAGCCCGGGACTCGCAGATACGCAGTATTTT
TRBJ2-7 TRBV7-9 TRBD1 - CASSLVVTGMNEQYF TGTGCCAGCAGCTTAGTGGTGACAGGGATGAACGAGCAGTACTTC
TRBJ1-5 TRBV6-6 - - CASSYGEVQPQHF TGTGCCAGCAGTTATGGGGAGGTTCAGCCCCAGCATTTT
TRBJ1-6 TRBV6-5 TRBD1 - CASSYSRGTAALHF TGTGCCAGCAGTTACTCGAGGGGGACAGCGGCCCTCCACTTT
TRBJ1-1 TRBV19 - - CASSPGHPSSAFF TGTGCCAGTAGTCCAGGTCACCCTTCGTCAGCTTTCTTT
TRBJ1-3 TRBV7-9 - - CASSLAGQISGNTIYF TGTGCCAGCAGCTTAGCGGGGCAGATCTCTGGAAACACCATATATTTT
TRBJ2-3 TRBV7-3 TRBD2 - CASSLGGVSGDTQYF TGTGCCAGCAGCTTAGGGGGGGTTAGCGGTGATACGCAGTATTTT
TRBJ1-5 TRBV18 TRBD1 - CASHLGQGFGRPQHF TGTGCCAGCCATCTGGGACAGGGATTTGGACGGCCCCAGCATTTT
TRBJ2-7 TRBV9 - - CASSGGGRDEQYF TGTGCCAGCAGCGGGGGGGGCCGGGACGAGCAGTACTTC
TRBJ1-6 TRBV4-1 - - CASSQDGWRWNSPLHF TGCGCCAGCAGCCAAGACGGGTGGCGGTGGAATTCACCCCTCCACTTT
TRBJ2-5 TRBV7-9 TRBD2 - CASRRDYGVETQYF TGTGCCAGCAGACGGGACTACGGGGTGGAGACCCAGTACTTC
TRBJ2-4 TRBV6-2/TRBV6-3 TRBD1 - CASSSPQGGRTKNIQYF TGTGCCAGCAGTTCACCACAGGGGGGACGGACCAAAAACATTCAGTACTTC
TRBJ1-6 TRBV4-1 TRBD1 once CASSQEGDRGLTYNSPLHF TGCGCCAGCAGCCAAGAAGGGGACAGGGGGCTGACCTATAATTCACCCCTCCACTTT
TRBJ2-1 TRBV11-2 TRBD2 - CASSLLRGGLNEQFF TGTGCCAGCAGCTTATTGCGGGGGGGCCTCAATGAGCAGTTCTTC
TRBJ1-1 TRBV12-3/TRBV12-4 - - CASSLSTEAFF TGTGCCAGCAGCCTATCCACTGAAGCTTTCTTT
TRBJ2-7 TRBV18 - - CASSPTVAYEQYF TGTGCCAGCTCACCCACTGTAGCCTACGAGCAGTACTTC
TRBJ1-1 TRBV5-1 - - CASSADRNTEAFF TGCGCCAGCAGCGCTGACAGGAACACTGAAGCTTTCTTT
TRBJ1-3 TRBV19 - few CASSITVRIAGNTIYF TGTGCCAGTAGTATAACAGTCAGGATTGCTGGAAACACCATATATTTT
TRBJ1-4 TRBV6-5 - - CASSPGSSNEKLFF TGTGCCAGCAGTCCCGGGTCCTCTAATGAAAAACTGTTTTTT
TRBJ1-2 TRBV9 - - CASSATSPPGGYTF TGTGCCAGCAGCGCCACCTCCCCCCCCGGGGGCTACACCTTC
TRBJ2-1 TRBV6-5 TRBD2 once CASRRAGGSYNEQFF TGTGCCAGCAGACGCGCGGGGGGCTCCTACAATGAGCAGTTCTTC
TRBJ2-3 TRBV6-4 TRBD2 - CASRAGGGSDTQYF TGTGCCAGCAGGGCCGGGGGGGGTTCAGATACGCAGTATTTT
TRBJ1-2 TRBV9 - - CASSVGEGGPNGYTF TGTGCCAGCAGCGTGGGAGAGGGGGGGCCGAATGGCTACACCTTC
TRBJ1-6 TRBV11-2 TRBD1 - CASSSGTVYNSPLHF TGTGCCAGCAGCTCCGGGACAGTTTATAATTCACCCCTCCACTTT
TRBJ2-4 TRBV6-4 TRBD2 - CASGKKSGRGGAIQYF TGTGCCAGCGGAAAAAAGTCAGGACGGGGGGGCGCCATTCAGTACTTC
TRBJ1-6 TRBV7-9 - - CASSPLGGKGSPLHF TGTGCCAGCAGCCCCCTTGGGGGCAAGGGTTCACCCCTCCACTTT
TRBJ2-2 TRBV18 - - CASSPRRANTGELFF TGTGCCAGCTCACCACGCAGGGCAAACACCGGGGAGCTGTTTTTT
TRBJ1-2 TRBV13 TRBD1 once CASSSRQGGKTANYGYTF TGTGCCAGCAGCTCGCGACAGGGAGGAAAAACGGCTAACTATGGCTACACCTTC
TRBJ1-1 TRBV11-2 - - CASSLDQTAAEAFF TGTGCCAGCAGCTTAGATCAGACTGCCGCTGAAGCTTTCTTT
TRBJ1-1 TRBV9 TRBD1 - CASSVEDRVNMNTEAFF TGTGCCAGCAGCGTAGAGGACAGGGTTAACATGAACACTGAAGCTTTCTTT
TRBJ2-5 TRBV21-1 - - CARMPLNILTGSQETQYF TGTGCCAGAATGCCCCTCAACATTCTGACAGGGTCCCAAGAGACCCAGTACTTC
TRBJ1-3 TRBV30 - - CAWSATRYSGNTIYF TGTGCCTGGAGTGCTACGCGGTACTCTGGAAACACCATATATTTT
TRBJ1-2 TRBV10-3 - - CAISESMGRGAGYTF TGTGCCATCAGTGAGTCGATGGGGAGGGGCGCTGGCTACACCTTC
TRBJ1-2 TRBV7-2 TRBD1 - CASSTGGYGYTF TGTGCCAGCAGTACAGGGGGCTATGGCTACACCTTC
TRBJ1-2 TRBV7-9 - - CASSLDQYVPSDGYTF TGTGCCAGCAGCTTAGACCAATATGTCCCCTCGGATGGCTACACCTTC
TRBJ2-2 TRBV30 - - CAWSFNIGGTGELFF TGTGCCTGGAGTTTCAACATCGGCGGCACCGGGGAGCTGTTTTTT
TRBJ1-5 TRBV19 - - CASSITSTGSNQPQHF TGTGCCAGTAGTATTACATCGACAGGTAGCAATCAGCCCCAGCATTTT
TRBJ1-1 TRBV13 TRBD1 - CASSLGSLLDRTTEAFF TGTGCCAGCAGCTTAGGGTCCCTCCTGGACAGGACTACTGAAGCTTTCTTT
TRBJ1-2 TRBV12-5 - - CASGLTLTNYGYTF TGTGCTAGTGGGCTCACACTAACTAACTATGGCTACACCTTC
TRBJ1-6 TRBV19 - - CASSIGQADSPLHF TGTGCCAGTAGTATAGGACAGGCCGATTCACCCCTCCACTTT
TRBJ1-4 TRBV4-2 - - CASSQEGGQKLFF TGTGCCAGCAGCCAAGAGGGAGGGCAAAAACTGTTTTTT
TRBJ2-1 TRBV19 TRBD1 once CASSIHRTGANEQFF TGTGCCAGTAGTATACACCGAACAGGGGCCAATGAGCAGTTCTTC
TRBJ1-1 TRBV30 - - CAWSGGLHMNTEAFF TGTGCCTGGAGTGGAGGTCTTCATATGAACACTGAAGCTTTCTTT
TRBJ2-1 TRBV10-3 TRBD2 - CAINGLGNEQFF TGTGCCATCAACGGACTAGGCAATGAGCAGTTCTTC
TRBJ1-2 TRBV6-5 - - CASSRDPNYGYTF TGTGCCAGCAGTCGGGATCCTAACTATGGCTACACCTTC
TRBJ1-1 TRBV5-1 - once CASSPPIGGGGLAFF TGCGCCAGCAGCCCCCCTATCGGGGGAGGGGGTTTAGCTTTCTTT